What follows is one TCR beta chain and its context. The antigen is unknown. The germline gives CDR1 SNHLY, CDR2 FYNNEI. CDR3 size: 15 residues. The V and J ends lost 0 bases and 3 bases respectively, with 6 bases between them. Only in-frame clones appear in the TCRdb table, and some are missing; sequencing was by immunoSEQ multiplex PCR. The sample consists of around 2,000,000 clones, roughly 94% of them appearing once. CD4+ cells yielded CD45RA+ naive and CD45RA-negative memory subsets. The data stem from a study of shared clonotypes between healthy human individuals. Study overall: Ranging from 18 to 49 in age, donors were a couple of women and three men.

Study-wide results and caveats: Around 5% was the fraction of naive CD4 clonotypes found shared across four donors.

The sequence came from a man aged 18 to 30 in good health. J is TRBJ1-6 and V is TRBV2, with unresolved D. Source material: naive CD4+ T cells sorted from blood. The subset was: CD45RA+ positively selected. CDR3 region: CASSEAGDYNSPLHF. CDR3 bases: TGTGCCAGCAGTGAAGCTGGAGACTATAATTCACCCCTCCACTTT.